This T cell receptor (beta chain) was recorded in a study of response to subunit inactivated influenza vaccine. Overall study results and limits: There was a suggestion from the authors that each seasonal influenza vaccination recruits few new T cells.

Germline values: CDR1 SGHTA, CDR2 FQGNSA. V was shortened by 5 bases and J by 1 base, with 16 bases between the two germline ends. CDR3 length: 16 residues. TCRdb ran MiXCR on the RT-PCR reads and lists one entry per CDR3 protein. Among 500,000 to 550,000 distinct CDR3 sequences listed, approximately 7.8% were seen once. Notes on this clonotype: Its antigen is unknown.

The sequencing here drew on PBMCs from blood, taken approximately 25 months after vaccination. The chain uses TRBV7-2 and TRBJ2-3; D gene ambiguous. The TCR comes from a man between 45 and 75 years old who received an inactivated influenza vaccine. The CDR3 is CASSPRVLAGTDTQYF. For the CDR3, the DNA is TGTGCCAGCAGCCCCCGGGTTCTTGCAGGCACAGATACGCAGTATTTT.